Shown below are 5 T cell receptor beta chains from a single sample sequenced in a study of CD8 T cells in ankylosing spondylitis. Findings of the study overall: Seemingly distinctive of ankylosing spondylitis blood was a TCR beta motif formed by eight highly homologous variants.

These receptors' antigens are unknown. TCRdb called the 5' RACE reads again in MiXCR, with one record for every CDR3 protein. The sample lists about 90,000 distinct CDR3 sequences, around 8.5% occurring once. Sequenced material: blood, either unsorted or a sorted T cell fraction (not recorded which). Every receptor here comes from a male donor with ankylosing spondylitis.

The rearrangement uses TRBV11-2 and TRBJ2-1, with 10 bases that match TRBD2. V was pared by 0 bases and J by 7 bases, with 6 bases of the junction left unmatched. Looked up from germline, CDR1 is SGHAT and CDR2 is FQNNGV. The CDR3 consists of 16 residues. Here the CDR3 reads CASSLERTSGGNEQFF. The CDR3 DNA follows: TGTGCCAGCAGCTTAGAAAGGACTAGCGGCGGGAATGAGCAGTTCTTC. Using reference TRBV11-2 and TRBJ2-1 for the parts outside the CDR3, the full variable domain is EAGVAQSPRYKIIEKRQSVAFWCNPISGHATLYWYQQILGQGPKLLIQFQNNGVVDDSQLPKDRFSAERLKGVDSTLKIQPAKLEDSAVYLCASSLERTSGGNEQFFGPGTRLTVL.

The chain combines TRBV20-1 with TRBJ2-7; D is unresolved. Germline-derived CDR1 and CDR2 are DFQATT and SNEGSKA (reference sequence). V shed 0 bases and J shed 4 bases, with 7 bases lying between them. This CDR3 spans 12 amino acids. CDR3 bases: TGCAGTGCTAGAGAAAGTGGGTACGAGCAGTACTTC. It is translated as CSARESGYEQYF.

A few counts support this clonotype. This rearrangement joins TRBV20-1 to TRBJ2-2; no clear D. There are 14 residues in the CDR3. Between the trimmed V and J ends, which lost 0 bases and 3 bases, there was a span of 8 bases. CDR1 and CDR2 (germline): DFQATT, SNEGSKA (reference sequence). The CDR3: CSARDRRYTGELFF. The CDR3 DNA reads as TGCAGTGCTAGAGATCGTAGGTACACCGGGGAGCTGTTTTTT.

This clonotype was detected ten times or more. V gene TRBV12-3 or TRBV12-4 combines with J gene TRBJ2-1; no reliable D call. Trimming shortened V by 6 bases and J by 8 bases, and 11 bases separated the two germline ends. The length of the CDR3 is 12 residues. Here the CDR3 DNA reads TGTGCCAGCAGGCCGTCAGGACATGAGCAGTTCTTC. This translates into CASRPSGHEQFF.

This clonotype was detected many times. This rearrangement joins TRBV11-2 to TRBJ2-3; 11 bases map to TRBD1. V lost 7 bases to trimming and J lost 5 bases; unmatched junction nucleotides: 20. Germline CDR1 SGHAT, CDR2 FQNNGV. The CDR3 totals 19 residues. CDR3 DNA: TGTGCCAGCAACGCGAGGCTAGGAAGGGGACAGGGGGTAAAAGATACGCAGTATTTT. Translated, it gives CASNARLGRGQGVKDTQYF.